A single T cell receptor beta chain is shown here with its context. Antigen unknown. This CDR3 comprises 14 residues. The V gene lost 3 bases and the J gene lost 8 bases, with 15 bases spanning the gap. Germline assignment: CDR1 SGHNT and CDR2 YYREEE (reference sequence). The entry originates in a study of shared clonotypes between healthy human individuals. Overall study context: Researchers assigned three CD4 naive, three CD4 memory, two CD8 naive and one CD8 memory plate to each donor. Study-wide results and limits: A few donors showed sharing of around 5% of naive CD4 clonotypes. Exclusively blood specimens were collected; tissue repertoires likely differ. Read depth was anticipated to influence clonotype sharing among donors.

Naive CD8 cells lacked CD45RO, underwent positive selection for CCR7 and left out terminally differentiated effector memory CD45RA+ cells. Generated by immunoSEQ multiplex PCR, the TCRdb table keeps only in-frame clones and is missing some. The sample includes 1.5 million to 2.5 million clones, about 95% seen only once; the top ten take 1% to 1.5%. Sequencing input: naive CD8+ T cells sorted from blood. The chain uses TRBV5-4 and TRBJ2-1; tentatively, D is TRBD1 (5 bases). The clonotype originates from a man aged 18-30 years in good health. The CDR3: CASSSRTSVYEQFF. DNA of the CDR3: TGTGCCAGCAGCTCTCGGACATCCGTCTATGAGCAGTTCTTC.